The 13 T cell receptor beta chains given below trace back to one sample, sequenced in a study of CD8 T cells in ankylosing spondylitis. TCRdb reprocessed the 5' RACE reads via MiXCR and lists one record per CDR3 protein. The data contain 200,000 to 250,000 distinct CDR3 sequences, under 35% of them seen just once; the ten biggest clones take up around 4.2%. The sequencing input was blood, either unsorted or a sorted T cell fraction (not recorded which). The receptors originated from a male donor with ankylosing spondylitis or in good health (not recorded which).

This clonotype was detected only a few times. This chain joins TRBV5-1 and TRBJ2-3; 10 bases fit TRBD1. V gave up 4 bases and J gave up 5 bases; unmatched junction bases: 4. The CDR3 has 14 amino acids. CDR1 is SGHRS and CDR2 is YFSETQ in the germline V gene. The CDR3 nucleotides are TGCGCCAGCAGCCAGGGACAGGGGAGAGATACGCAGTATTTT. Protein product: CASSQGQGRDTQYF.

This clonotype was detected only a few times. The chain links TRBV7-9 to TRBJ2-2, with D uncertain. The germline V gene encodes CDR1 SEHNR and CDR2 FQNEAQ (reference sequence). CDR3 size: 12 residues. Trimming took 5 bases from V and 6 from J, leaving 7 bases between them. The CDR3 spells CASSINSGELFF. The CDR3 DNA is TGTGCCAGCAGCATTAACTCCGGGGAGCTGTTTTTT.

This clonotype was recorded once. The V and J genes are TRBV20-1 and TRBJ2-7; perhaps D is TRBD1 or TRBD2 (5 bases each). V lost 1 base and J 7 bases, leaving 17 bases between the germline ends. The CDR3 is made up of 14 amino acids. Germline assignment: CDR1 DFQATT and CDR2 SNEGSKA (reference sequence). The CDR3 DNA reads as TGCAGTGCTAGAGGGGACCCAGTTCGTGGGGAGCAGTACTTC. It codes for CSARGDPVRGEQYF.

The chain joins TRBV20-1 to TRBJ2-5, with a weak D call TRBD2 (5 bases). V was clipped by 3 bases and J by 2 bases, with 16 bases between them. Looked up from germline, CDR1 is DFQATT and CDR2 is SNEGSKA (reference sequence). There are 15 residues in the CDR3. The chain's CDR3 is CSASIRPREQETQYF. The DNA for the CDR3 is TGCAGTGCTAGTATCAGACCAAGGGAGCAAGAGACCCAGTACTTC.

This clonotype was seen a few times. This chain uses TRBV29-1 with TRBJ2-1, with TRBD2 matching 9 bases. CDR3 length: 12 amino acids. V dropped 5 bases and J dropped 7; count of bases not matched to a gene: 3. Germline loops: CDR1 SQVTM, CDR2 ANQGSEA. The CDR3 reads CSVTSGLNEQFF. The CDR3 region has the DNA TGCAGCGTTACTAGCGGGTTAAATGAGCAGTTCTTC.

This clonotype was observed a few times. The genes are TRBV21-1 and TRBJ2-5; the table names TRBD2, a call not compared with the DNA. TRBV21-1 is annotated as a pseudogene. The CDR3 contains 16 residues. The CDR3 is CASSKWTSEYQETQYF. CDR3 coding DNA: TGTGCCAGCAGCAAATGGACTAGCGAATACCAAGAGACCCAGTACTTC.

This clonotype was seen a few times. The gene calls are TRBV20-1 and TRBJ2-5, with 12 bases fitting TRBD2. The CDR3 spans 18 residues. V lost 6 bases to trimming and J lost 7 bases; unmatched junction nucleotides: 21. Germline V gene sequence: CDR1 DFQATT, CDR2 SNEGSKA (reference sequence). DNA for the CDR3: TGCAGTGCCACGGATCTAGCGGGGGGGTGGAGAGTTGGGATGACCCAGTACTTC. Its protein is CSATDLAGGWRVGMTQYF.

The sample holds a few counts of this clonotype. The chain is built from TRBV29-1 and TRBJ2-3; TRBD2 might be the D (5 bases). Germline V lookup: CDR1 SQVTM, CDR2 ANQGSEA. There are 12 residues in the CDR3. V was clipped by 6 bases and J by 11 bases, with 18 bases between them. The CDR3 DNA reads as TGCAGCGTCCGGGATTATAAGACGTGGCAGTATTTT. Protein product: CSVRDYKTWQYF.

This clonotype was seen only a few times. The CDR3 here is CASSHGQTQFF. In DNA form, the CDR3 reads TGCGCCAGCAGCCATGGACAGACCCAGTTCTTT. J is TRBJ1-1 and V is TRBV4-1, with a tentative D call TRBD1 (6 bases). Germline CDR1 reads MGHRA; CDR2 reads YSYEKL. V lost 3 bases, J lost 14 bases, and 13 bases lay in between. The CDR3 length is 11 residues.

This clonotype has only a few counts. The gene calls are TRBV6-1 and TRBJ2-3, with D perhaps being TRBD1 or TRBD2 (5 bases each). Trimming shortened V by 5 bases and J by 0 bases, and 21 bases separated the two germline ends. Germline CDR1 and CDR2: MNHNS and SASEGT. The CDR3 has 18 amino acids. The CDR3 DNA follows: TGTGCCAGCAGTCCCGGGACGGCCAAAGGGCGAAGCACAGATACGCAGTATTTT. Amino acids: CASSPGTAKGRSTDTQYF.

The chain links TRBV7-8 to TRBJ2-5; 8 bases are shared with TRBD1. Losses at the gene ends were 5 bases for V and 6 bases for J; bases not matched to a gene: 5. The V gene's germline CDR1 is SGHVS and CDR2 FQNEAQ. This CDR3 is built from 13 residues. Here the CDR3 reads CASSADRGQTQYF. The CDR3 coding sequence is TGTGCCAGCAGCGCAGACAGGGGACAGACCCAGTACTTC. Drawing the rest from reference TRBV7-8 and TRBJ2-5, the complete variable domain is GAGVSQSPRYKVAKRGQDVALRCDPISGHVSLFWYQQALGQGPEFLTYFQNEAQLDKSGLPSDRFFAERPEGSVSTLKIQRTQQEDSAVYLCASSADRGQTQYFGPGTRLLVL.

This clonotype was counted a few times. The chain recombines TRBV20-1 with TRBJ1-3; D is ambiguous. V lost 1 base and J 0 bases, leaving 7 bases between the germline ends. CDR3 length: 14 amino acids. Germline-derived CDR1 and CDR2 are DFQATT and SNEGSKA (reference sequence). CDR3 amino acids: CSARGVDSGNTIYF. CDR3 bases: TGCAGTGCTAGAGGCGTTGACTCTGGAAACACCATATATTTT.

The chain combines TRBV10-3 with TRBJ1-5; no firm D call. V lost 2 bases and J lost 11, with 10 bases in between. CDR3 length: 12 residues. Germline V gene sequence: CDR1 ENHRY, CDR2 SYGVKD. CDR3 in DNA: TGTGCCATCAGTGAGCCTTCCCGCTCCCAGCATTTT. Residues: CAISEPSRSQHF.